This T cell receptor (beta chain) comes out of a study of T-cell memory formation after mild COVID-19. The CDR3 spans 14 residues. Trimming removed 0 bases from V and 4 bases from J, with 9 bases in between. Germline V gene sequence: CDR1 LGHNA, CDR2 YSLEER. TCRdb analysed the 5' RACE reads with MiXCR anew, one entry per CDR3 protein. This table has approximately 250,000 distinct CDR3 sequences, roughly 14% appearing once. Only a few counts were recorded for this clonotype. This TCR was recovered from an adult woman who had mild COVID-19 (a few samples of this study predate the infection). Cell type and time point are not known. The sequenced sample was PBMCs or a T cell subset sorted from them (not recorded which). The chain uses TRBV4-3 and TRBJ1-2; D gene unclear. The CDR3 sequence is CASSQDPGSYGYTF. DNA for the CDR3: TGCGCCAGCAGCCAAGATCCCGGCAGCTATGGCTACACCTTC.